This T cell receptor beta chain was recorded in a study of beta chain features in type 1 diabetes. Isolated RNA was reverse transcribed in full, so expressed TCRB transcripts were sequenced. Sequencing used immunoSEQ multiplex PCR; TCRdb keeps in-frame clones, though not all of them. This table has over 600,000 clones, roughly 12% appearing once. Study results and caveats: Compared to healthy donors, patients appeared to have naive, central memory and Treg TCRB repertoires that were more alike. Among patients with Type 1 diabetes, TCRB CDR3s were moderately but significantly shorter in every one of the four CD4+ subsets. Type 1 diabetes patients had VDJ junctions that carried fewer insertions and more deletions.

The CDR3 runs 15 residues. The V gene lost 5 bases and the J gene lost 3 bases, with 16 bases spanning the gap. The germline V gene has CDR1 MGHDK and CDR2 SYGVNS. This clone came up a few times. What it binds is not known. The source is a man aged 25-40 years with type 1 diabetes. The rearrangement joins TRBV25-1 to TRBJ1-1; a possible D gene is TRBD1 (5 bases). Sequencing used naive CD4+ T cells from blood. CDR3 sequence (DNA): TGTGCCAGCAGTAAGACAGCAGGAGGGGACACTGAAGCTTTCTTT. It is translated as CASSKTAGGDTEAFF.